What follows are 6 T cell receptor beta chains derived from one specimen sequenced in a study of cytotoxic CD8 clonotypes in ibrutinib-treated CLL (dated by TCRdb to about 2021). This specimen's time point label, per the study, means: about eleven months on ibrutinib. Library preparation employed the immunoSEQ multiplex PCR assay. The source is immuneACCESS, and TCRdb retained only in-frame sequences with V and J called. Part of the clones is not carried over; for the studies checked, unresolved V genes explain less than half of this, and the remainder is unexplained. This sample holds roughly 220,000 clones; 75% to 85% were observed only once. The top ten clonotypes cover 10% to 12% of the sample. The material sequenced was PBMCs, taken after 12 months of ibrutinib treatment. The receptor source for this set is a human donor with chronic lymphocytic leukemia.

This clone was counted once. The rearrangement joins TRBV7-8 to TRBJ2-6; D unresolved. From germline, CDR1 is SGHVS and CDR2 FQNEAQ. The V end lost 6 bases, the J end lost 0 bases, and 18 bases lay between the germline ends. This CDR3 is built from 18 residues. This chain's CDR3 is CASRGTRTDDSGANVLTF. CDR3 DNA: TGTGCCAGCAGGGGAACCAGGACCGACGACTCTGGGGCCAACGTCCTGACTTTC.

The chain joins TRBV18 to TRBJ2-7; tentatively, D is TRBD1 or TRBD2 (5 bases each). This CDR3 spans 15 amino acids. Germline V gene sequence: CDR1 KGHSH, CDR2 LQKENI. Trimming removed 3 bases at V and 6 bases at J, with 18 bases between. The CDR3 loop is CASSPPTVRGPEQYF. The CDR3 DNA reads as TGTGCCAGCTCACCCCCAACAGTGAGGGGCCCCGAGCAGTACTTC.

This clone has only one observation. The chain links TRBV30 to TRBJ2-1; TRBD2 is a possible D gene (6 bases). There are 13 residues in the CDR3. Trimming took 2 bases from V and 10 from J, leaving 15 bases between them. CDR1 and CDR2 from the germline V gene are GTSNPN and SVGIG (reference sequence). DNA for the CDR3: TGTGCCTGGAGTACCAACGCCGGGGGAGAGCAGTTCTTC. This sequence encodes CAWSTNAGGEQFF.

This clone was observed once. The V gene is TRBV28, the J gene TRBJ2-3; 7 bases map to TRBD2. Germline V gene data show CDR1 as MDHEN and CDR2 as SYDVKM. The J segment lost 7 bases and the V segment lost 6 bases, leaving 13 bases of the junction unmatched. The CDR3 loop spans 15 amino acids. CDR3 sequence: CASSLNGEGPNTQYF. The CDR3 DNA reads as TGTGCCAGCAGCTTAAACGGGGAGGGCCCGAATACGCAGTATTTT. Complete variable domain (other parts from reference TRBV28 and TRBJ2-3): DVKVTQSSRYLVKRTGEKVFLECVQDMDHENMFWYRQDPGLGLRLIYFSYDVKMKEKGDIPEGYSVSREKKERFSLILESASTNQTSMYLCASSLNGEGPNTQYFGPGTRLTVL.

The chain recombines TRBV7-8 with TRBJ2-7; 12 bases are shared with TRBD1. This CDR3 contains 18 residues. In germline, CDR1 is SGHVS, CDR2 FQNEAQ. Unmatched junction bases numbered 17, after V lost 5 bases and J lost 6 bases. CDR3 DNA: TGTGCCAGCAGCCCTTTCCCCCTGGGACAGGGGGCACATGGCGAGCAGTACTTC. This translates into CASSPFPLGQGAHGEQYF.

This clone was counted only a few times. The chain links TRBV30 to TRBJ2-1; no firm D call. CDR1 is GTSNPN, CDR2 SVGIG, per germline (reference sequence). This CDR3 has 11 amino acids. V was shortened by 2 bases and J by 6 bases, with 5 bases between the two germline ends. CDR3 residues: CAWSPANEQFF. The DNA of the CDR3 is TGTGCCTGGAGTCCTGCCAATGAGCAGTTCTTC.